These T cell receptor beta chains were read from a single sample in a study of control samples from healthy donors and cancer patients. Assay used: immunoSEQ multiplex PCR; TCRdb lists only in-frame clones, some missing. The table shows approximately 49,000 clones, with roughly 90% occurring only once. Sample: PBMCs. Receptors were obtained from a man aged 35 to 55 with colorectal cancer. The CDR3 runs from the conserved cysteine through the conserved F or W. A D gene is named only where the DNA matches it firmly. The size entry is marked missing in some rows and otherwise reads once, few, many or a size class.

d_gene | j_gene | abundance | v_gene | CDR3nt | CDR3aa
. | TRBJ1-1 | . | TRBV27 | TGTGCCAGCAGTTTTGGTAAGAGAATGAACACTGAAGCTTTCTTT | CASSFGKRMNTEAFF
TRBD2 | TRBJ2-5 | . | TRBV2 | TGTGCCAGCAGTGAAATCCGGACTAGCGGGTTGGAGACCCAGTACTTC | CASSEIRTSGLETQYF
. | TRBJ2-3 | once | TRBV6-4 | TGTGCCAGCAGGGAAAGTAGCACAGATACGCAGTATTTT | CASRESSTDTQYF
. | TRBJ2-3 | . | TRBV5-1 | TGCGCCAGCAGCTTGGGGGACAGCACAGATACGCAGTATTTT | CASSLGDSTDTQYF
TRBD1 | TRBJ1-4 | few | TRBV15 | TGTGCCACCAGCGAACAGGGGGCGCCTAATGAAAAACTGTTTTTT | CATSEQGAPNEKLFF
. | TRBJ2-3 | . | TRBV4-1 | TGCGCCAGCAGCCAAGATGTGACAGATACGCAGTATTTT | CASSQDVTDTQYF
. | TRBJ1-5 | . | TRBV10-1 | TGCGCCAGCAGTGAAGGGAATCAGCCCCAGCATTTT | CASSEGNQPQHF
. | TRBJ2-1 | . | TRBV10-3 | TGTGCCATCAGTGAGTTATTAAGACGCGAGCAGTTCTTC | CAISELLRREQFF
. | TRBJ2-7 | . | TRBV27 | TGTGCCAGCAGGTACCAGACGTCCTATATCCACGAGCAGTACTTC | CASRYQTSYIHEQYF
. | TRBJ1-2 | . | TRBV20-1 | TGCAGTGCTAGAAGGCAGGCGGGCTACACCTTC | CSARRQAGYTF
. | TRBJ1-5 | . | TRBV6-4 | TGTGCCAGCAGTGAGTCTGGCGGTTCCAATCAGCCCCAGCATTTT | CASSESGGSNQPQHF
. | TRBJ1-1 | . | TRBV14 | TGTGCCAGCAGCCAAGATATGGGGGCGTCGTCCACTGAAGCTTTCTTT | CASSQDMGASSTEAFF
. | TRBJ1-6 | . | TRBV11-2 | TGTGCCAGCAGTCAGGATGGCTCCTATAATTCACCCCTCCACTTT | CASSQDGSYNSPLHF
. | TRBJ1-4 | . | TRBV7-9 | TGTGCCAGCAGCCCCCCCGGGGGCGAAAAACTGTTTTTT | CASSPPGGEKLFF
TRBD2 | TRBJ2-1 | . | TRBV6-4 | TGTGCCAGCAGTGACGGGACTAGCGGGAATGAGCAGTTCTTC | CASSDGTSGNEQFF
TRBD1 | TRBJ1-1 | . | TRBV6-5 | TGTGCCAGCAGTTCCTTCGGGACAGGGTGGACTGAAGCTTTCTTT | CASSSFGTGWTEAFF
TRBD2 | TRBJ2-5 | . | TRBV11-2 | TGTGCCAGCAGCTTAGATCAGACTAGCGGGTTCGGGACCCAGTACTTC | CASSLDQTSGFGTQYF
. | TRBJ2-3 | . | TRBV5-6 | TGTGCCAGCAGCTTGGGGGGTTACACAGATACGCAGTATTTT | CASSLGGYTDTQYF
. | TRBJ2-1 | . | TRBV11-3 | TGTGCCAGCAGCTTAGATCAGGGGGGATCTGCAAGATCCTACAATGAGCAGTTCTTC | CASSLDQGGSARSYNEQFF
. | TRBJ1-5 | . | TRBV6-6 | TGTGCCAGCAGTTTGGTGAGCAATCAGTCCCAGCATTTT | CASSLVSNQSQHF
TRBD2 | TRBJ2-1 | . | TRBV5-1 | TGCGCCAGCACCGGACTAGCGGGAGTATCCTACAATGAGCAGTTCTTC | CASTGLAGVSYNEQFF
. | TRBJ2-7 | . | TRBV2 | TGTGGGGGGCGCGGGGAGAGCTCCTACGAGCAGTACTTC | CGGRGESSYEQYF
. | TRBJ2-7 | . | TRBV5-4 | TGTGCCAGCAGCTTGGGGGACGAGCAGTACTTC | CASSLGDEQYF
. | TRBJ1-2 | . | TRBV25-1 | TGTGCCAGCAGTGAATGGGATGGGCAAGCCAGGGGCTACACCTTC | CASSEWDGQARGYTF
. | TRBJ2-7 | . | TRBV6-2/TRBV6-3 | TGTGCCAGCAGTTACCCCTCCCGTAAGGGCCGTAGGAGCTCCTACGAGCAGTACTTC | CASSYPSRKGRRSSYEQYF
. | TRBJ1-1 | . | TRBV11-2 | TGTGCCAGCAGCTTAGACCAGAACACTGAAGCTTTCTTT | CASSLDQNTEAFF
TRBD2 | TRBJ2-3 | . | TRBV6-5 | TGTGCCAGCAGTTTTAGCGGGAGGACAGATACGCAGTATTTT | CASSFSGRTDTQYF
. | TRBJ1-5 | . | TRBV16 | TGTGCCAGCAGCGACGGGGGGTATCAGCCCCAGCATTTT | CASSDGGYQPQHF
TRBD1 | TRBJ2-1 | . | TRBV19 | TGTGCCAGTTCTTATGATGGGACAGGGGGCCGGGGTGAGCAGTTCTTC | CASSYDGTGGRGEQFF
. | TRBJ1-1 | once | TRBV10-1 | TGCGCCAGCAGCCCATCAGGGACCACTGAAGCTTTCTTT | CASSPSGTTEAFF
. | TRBJ1-2 | . | TRBV6-5 | TGTGGCCTGCATGGGGGCCCTAACTATGGCTACACCTTC | CGLHGGPNYGYTF
. | TRBJ1-1 | . | TRBV6-5 | TGTGCCAGCAGTTCCCCCCGGGAGGGATCCACTGAAGCTTTCTTT | CASSSPREGSTEAFF
. | TRBJ2-2 | . | TRBV20-1 | TGCAGTGCTAGTAGTCCGGATCTCACCGGGGAGCTGTTTTTT | CSASSPDLTGELFF
TRBD2 | TRBJ2-1 | . | TRBV19 | TGTGCCAGTAGTGTGGGACTAGCGGGACGTATAGATGAGCAGTTCTTC | CASSVGLAGRIDEQFF
. | TRBJ2-7 | . | TRBV6-5 | TGTGCCAGCAGTTCTTTGGGATCCTACTACGAGCAGTACTTC | CASSSLGSYYEQYF
. | TRBJ2-1 | few | TRBV27 | TGTGCCAGCAGTCCGATAGACAGGTACAATGAGCAGTTCTTC | CASSPIDRYNEQFF
. | TRBJ2-2 | few | TRBV24-1 | TGTGCCACCAGTGATTTGAGAGGGGCGGGCAACACCGGGGAGCTGTTTTTT | CATSDLRGAGNTGELFF
. | TRBJ2-3 | . | TRBV18 | TGTGCCAGCTCACCCGGCGGCATGGATACGCAGTATTTT | CASSPGGMDTQYF
. | TRBJ2-7 | . | TRBV7-8 | TGTGCCAGCAGCAACGCCTACGAGCAGTACTTC | CASSNAYEQYF
. | TRBJ1-3 | . | TRBV11-3 | TGTGCCAGCAGCTTAGCTTCGACAGCCTCTGGAAACACCATATATTTT | CASSLASTASGNTIYF
. | TRBJ2-5 | . | TRBV7-9 | TGTGCCAGCAGCTTAGCCGGGGCTAGCGCGACTCAAGAGACCCAGTACTTC | CASSLAGASATQETQYF
. | TRBJ1-5 | . | TRBV11-2 | TGTGCCAGCAGCTTGGACAGAAATCAGCCCCAGCATTTT | CASSLDRNQPQHF
TRBD1 | TRBJ2-7 | . | TRBV7-6 | TGTGCCAGCAGCCTAGGACAGGGTAGCTCCTACGAGCAGTACTTC | CASSLGQGSSYEQYF
TRBD1 | TRBJ1-4 | . | TRBV10-2 | TGCGCCAGCACTACCGGGACAGGGGTTAGTGAAAAACTGTTTTTT | CASTTGTGVSEKLFF
TRBD2 | TRBJ2-3 | . | TRBV19 | TGTGCCAGTAGTGGACTAGCGGGAAGAAGCACAGATACGCAGTATTTT | CASSGLAGRSTDTQYF
TRBD1 | TRBJ2-7 | . | TRBV7-9 | TGTGCCAGCACCCCCCCCGGACAGGGGCCCTACGAGCAGTACTTC | CASTPPGQGPYEQYF